The clone carrying this T cell receptor beta chain has more than one count but fewer than ten. This specimen belongs to a study of blood T cell repertoires in COVID-19. The data were produced by immunoSEQ multiplex PCR, yet TCRdb's version contains in-frame clones alone and is incomplete. The top ten hold more than 9% of the sample, which has about 220,000 clones, approximately 80% seen once. Germline values: CDR1 SEHNR, CDR2 FQNEAQ (reference sequence). Trimming cost V 2 bases and J 4 bases, with 17 bases left between them. This CDR3 contains 16 residues. Sequencing was done on a sample of peripheral blood. This chain connects TRBV7-9 to TRBJ1-2; D is undetermined. The receptor's source is a man aged 45-65 years with active or convalescent COVID-19. CDR3 coding DNA: TGTGCCAGCAGCTTAATTATGGGCAGCCGGGGCTATGGCTACACCTTC. Amino acid sequence: CASSLIMGSRGYGYTF.